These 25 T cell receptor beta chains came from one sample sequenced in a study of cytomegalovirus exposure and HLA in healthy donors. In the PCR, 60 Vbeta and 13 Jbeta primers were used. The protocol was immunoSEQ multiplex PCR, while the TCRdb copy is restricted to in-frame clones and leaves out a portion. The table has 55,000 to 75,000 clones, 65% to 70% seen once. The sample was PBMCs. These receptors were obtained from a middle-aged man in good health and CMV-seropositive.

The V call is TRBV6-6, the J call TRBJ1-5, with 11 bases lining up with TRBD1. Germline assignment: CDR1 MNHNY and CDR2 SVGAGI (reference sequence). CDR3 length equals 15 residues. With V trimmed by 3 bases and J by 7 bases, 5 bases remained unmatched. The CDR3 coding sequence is TGTGCCAGCAGTTATATACGGACAGGGGGCCAGCCCCAGCATTTT. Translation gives CASSYIRTGGQPQHF.

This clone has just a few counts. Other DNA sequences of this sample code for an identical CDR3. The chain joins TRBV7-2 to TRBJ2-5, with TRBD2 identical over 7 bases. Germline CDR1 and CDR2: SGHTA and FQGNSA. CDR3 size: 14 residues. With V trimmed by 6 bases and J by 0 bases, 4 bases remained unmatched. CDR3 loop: CASSPSGNQETQYF. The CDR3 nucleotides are TGTGCCAGCAGTCCGAGCGGGAACCAAGAGACCCAGTACTTC.

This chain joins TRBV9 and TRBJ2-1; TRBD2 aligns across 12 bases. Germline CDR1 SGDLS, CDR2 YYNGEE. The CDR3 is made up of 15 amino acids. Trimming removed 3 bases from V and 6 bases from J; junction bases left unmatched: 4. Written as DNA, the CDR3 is TGTGCCAGCAGCGAGACTAGCGGGAGTTCCAATGAGCAGTTCTTC. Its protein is CASSETSGSSNEQFF.

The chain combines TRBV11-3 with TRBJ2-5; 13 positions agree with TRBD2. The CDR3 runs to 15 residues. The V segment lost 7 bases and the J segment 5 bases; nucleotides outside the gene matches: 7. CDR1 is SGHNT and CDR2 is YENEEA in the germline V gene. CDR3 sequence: CASTTSGRAQETQYF. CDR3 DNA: TGTGCCAGCACCACTAGCGGGAGGGCCCAGGAGACCCAGTACTTC.

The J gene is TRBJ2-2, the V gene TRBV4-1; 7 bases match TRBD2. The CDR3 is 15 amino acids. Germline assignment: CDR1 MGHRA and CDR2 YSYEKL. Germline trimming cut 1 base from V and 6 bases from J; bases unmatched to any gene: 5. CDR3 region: CASSQGTSFAGELFF. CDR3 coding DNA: TGCGCCAGCAGCCAAGGGACTAGTTTCGCCGGGGAGCTGTTTTTT.

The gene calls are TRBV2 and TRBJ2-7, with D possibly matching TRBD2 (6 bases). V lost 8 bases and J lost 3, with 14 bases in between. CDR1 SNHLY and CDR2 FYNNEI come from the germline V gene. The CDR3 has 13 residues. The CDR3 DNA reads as TGTGCCAGCTTGGGGACTCCCAACTACGAGCAGTACTTC. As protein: CASLGTPNYEQYF.

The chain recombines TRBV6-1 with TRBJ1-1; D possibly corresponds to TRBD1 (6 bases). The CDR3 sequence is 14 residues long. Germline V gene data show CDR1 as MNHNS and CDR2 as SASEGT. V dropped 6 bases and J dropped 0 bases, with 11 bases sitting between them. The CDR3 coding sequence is TGTGCCAGCAGGAAACAGGGCATGAACACTGAAGCTTTCTTT. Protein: CASRKQGMNTEAFF.

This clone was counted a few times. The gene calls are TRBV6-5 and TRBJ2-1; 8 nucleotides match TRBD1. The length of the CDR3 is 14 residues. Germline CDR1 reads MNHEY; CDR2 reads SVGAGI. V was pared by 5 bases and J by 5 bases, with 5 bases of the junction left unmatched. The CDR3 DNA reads TGTGCCAGCAGTATCAACAGGGGGAACAATGAGCAGTTCTTC. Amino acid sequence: CASSINRGNNEQFF.

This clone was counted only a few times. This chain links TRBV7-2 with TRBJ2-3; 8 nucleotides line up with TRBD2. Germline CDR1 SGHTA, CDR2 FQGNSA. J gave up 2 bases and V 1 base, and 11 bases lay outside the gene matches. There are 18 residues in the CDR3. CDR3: CASSLESPRRGDTDTQYF. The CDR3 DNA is TGTGCCAGCAGCTTAGAGAGCCCCCGGCGGGGGGACACAGATACGCAGTATTTT.

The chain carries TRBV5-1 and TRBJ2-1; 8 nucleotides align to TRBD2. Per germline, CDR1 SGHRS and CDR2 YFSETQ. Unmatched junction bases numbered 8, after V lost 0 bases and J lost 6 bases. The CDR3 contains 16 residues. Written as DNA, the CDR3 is TGCGCCAGCAGCTTGGGGGGGTCGGGGGGGCTCAATGAGCAGTTCTTC. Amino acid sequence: CASSLGGSGGLNEQFF.

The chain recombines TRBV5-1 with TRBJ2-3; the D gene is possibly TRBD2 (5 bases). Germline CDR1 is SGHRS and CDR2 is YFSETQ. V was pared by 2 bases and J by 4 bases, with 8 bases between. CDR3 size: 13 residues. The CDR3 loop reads CASSLLEADTQYF. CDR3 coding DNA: TGCGCCAGCAGCTTACTAGAGGCAGATACGCAGTATTTT.

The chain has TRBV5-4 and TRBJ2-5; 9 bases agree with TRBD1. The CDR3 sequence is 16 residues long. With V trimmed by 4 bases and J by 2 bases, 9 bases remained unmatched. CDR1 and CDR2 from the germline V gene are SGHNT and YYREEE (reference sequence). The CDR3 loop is CASSPRTGTGQETQYF. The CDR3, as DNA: TGTGCCAGCAGCCCAAGGACCGGGACAGGGCAAGAGACCCAGTACTTC.

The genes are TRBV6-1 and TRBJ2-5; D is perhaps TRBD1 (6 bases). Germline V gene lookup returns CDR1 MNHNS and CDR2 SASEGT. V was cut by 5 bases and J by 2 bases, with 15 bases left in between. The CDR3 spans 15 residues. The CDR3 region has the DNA TGTGCCAGCAGTTCCCAGACAGGAAGTCAAGAGACCCAGTACTTC. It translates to CASSSQTGSQETQYF.

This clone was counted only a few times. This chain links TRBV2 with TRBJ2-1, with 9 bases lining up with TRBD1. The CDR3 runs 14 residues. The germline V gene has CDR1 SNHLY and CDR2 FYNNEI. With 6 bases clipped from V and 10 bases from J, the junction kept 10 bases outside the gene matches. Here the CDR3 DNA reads TGTGCCAGCAGCGCGGGACAGGGCATGCGGGAGCAGTTCTTC. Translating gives CASSAGQGMREQFF.

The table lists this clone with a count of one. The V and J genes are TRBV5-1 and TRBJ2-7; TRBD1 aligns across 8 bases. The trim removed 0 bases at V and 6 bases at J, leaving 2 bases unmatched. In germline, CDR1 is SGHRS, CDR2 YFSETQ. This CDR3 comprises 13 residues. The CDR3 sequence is CASSLGQGAEQYF. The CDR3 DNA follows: TGCGCCAGCAGCTTGGGGCAGGGGGCCGAGCAGTACTTC.

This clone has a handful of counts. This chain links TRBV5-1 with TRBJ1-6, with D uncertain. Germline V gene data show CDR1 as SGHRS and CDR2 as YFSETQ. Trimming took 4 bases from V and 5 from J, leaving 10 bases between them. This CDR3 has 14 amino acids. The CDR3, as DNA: TGCGCCAGCAGCGATCCCATAGATAATTCACCCCTCCACTTT. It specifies CASSDPIDNSPLHF.

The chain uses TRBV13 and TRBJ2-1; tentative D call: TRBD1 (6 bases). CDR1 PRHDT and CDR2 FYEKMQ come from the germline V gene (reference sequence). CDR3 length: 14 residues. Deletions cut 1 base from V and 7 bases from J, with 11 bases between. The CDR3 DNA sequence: TGTGCCAGCAGCTTAGACAGGGCGAGGAATGAGCAGTTCTTC. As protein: CASSLDRARNEQFF.

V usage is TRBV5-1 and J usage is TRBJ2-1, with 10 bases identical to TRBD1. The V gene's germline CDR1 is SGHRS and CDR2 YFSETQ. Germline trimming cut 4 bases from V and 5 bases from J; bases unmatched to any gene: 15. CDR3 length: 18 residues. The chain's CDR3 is CASSTGTGARSPNNEQFF. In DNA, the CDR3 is TGCGCCAGCAGCACCGGGACAGGGGCCCGCTCTCCAAACAATGAGCAGTTCTTC.

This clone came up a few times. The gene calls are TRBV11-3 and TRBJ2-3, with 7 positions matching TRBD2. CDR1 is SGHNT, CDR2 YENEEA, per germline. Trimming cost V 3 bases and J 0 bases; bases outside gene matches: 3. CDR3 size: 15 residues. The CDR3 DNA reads TGTGCCAGCAGCTTTAGCGGGCCGAGCACAGATACGCAGTATTTT. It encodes CASSFSGPSTDTQYF.

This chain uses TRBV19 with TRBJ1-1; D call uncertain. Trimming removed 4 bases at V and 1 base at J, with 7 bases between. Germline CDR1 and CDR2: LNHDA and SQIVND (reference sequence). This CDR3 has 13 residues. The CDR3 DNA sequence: TGTGCCAGTAGTACCGTTTCGAACACTGAAGCTTTCTTT. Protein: CASSTVSNTEAFF.

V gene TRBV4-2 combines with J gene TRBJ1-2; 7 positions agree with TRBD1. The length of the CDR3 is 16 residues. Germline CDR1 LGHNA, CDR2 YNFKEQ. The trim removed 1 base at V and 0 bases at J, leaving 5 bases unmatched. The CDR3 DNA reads TGTGCCAGCAGCCAAGCCGGAACAGGGGCTAACTATGGCTACACCTTC. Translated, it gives CASSQAGTGANYGYTF.

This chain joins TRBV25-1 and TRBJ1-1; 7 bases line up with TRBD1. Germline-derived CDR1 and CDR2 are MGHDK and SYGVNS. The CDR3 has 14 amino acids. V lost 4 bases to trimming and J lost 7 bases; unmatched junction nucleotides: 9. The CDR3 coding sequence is TGTGCCAGCAGTGTTACAGGGGTCTGGGGTGAAGCTTTCTTT. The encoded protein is CASSVTGVWGEAFF.

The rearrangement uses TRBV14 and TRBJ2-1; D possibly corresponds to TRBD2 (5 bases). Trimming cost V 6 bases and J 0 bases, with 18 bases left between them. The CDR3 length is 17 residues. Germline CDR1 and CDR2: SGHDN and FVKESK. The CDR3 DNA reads TGTGCCAGCAGTTTGGCGGGTACAACAAGCTCCTACAATGAGCAGTTCTTC. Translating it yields CASSLAGTTSSYNEQFF.

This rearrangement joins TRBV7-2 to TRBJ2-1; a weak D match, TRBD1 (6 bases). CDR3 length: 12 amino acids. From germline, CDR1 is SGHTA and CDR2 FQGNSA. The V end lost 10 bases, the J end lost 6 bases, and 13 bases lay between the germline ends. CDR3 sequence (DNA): TGTGCCACCAAAGACAGGCTCAATGAGCAGTTCTTC. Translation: CATKDRLNEQFF.

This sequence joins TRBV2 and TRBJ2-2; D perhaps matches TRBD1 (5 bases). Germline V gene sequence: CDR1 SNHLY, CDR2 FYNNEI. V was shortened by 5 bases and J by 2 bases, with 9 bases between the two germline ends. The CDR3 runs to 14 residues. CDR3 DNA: TGTGCCAGCAGTTGGACACCTAACACCGGGGAGCTGTTTTTT. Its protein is CASSWTPNTGELFF.